The 32 T cell receptor beta chains below were found in one sample sequenced in a study of CD8 T cells in Susac syndrome. Random hexamers primed reverse transcription of about 0.5 to 1 ug RNA. Each CDR3 protein gets one entry after TCRdb re-called the immunoSEQ multiplex PCR reads with MiXCR. This repertoire shows around 190,000 distinct CDR3 sequences, roughly 94% found once; its top ten account for 0.1% to 0.13%. The sample was CD4+ T cells from PBMCs. The receptors were sampled from a human donor with Susac syndrome.

The chain carries TRBV9 and TRBJ1-1; unclear D gene. CDR1 is SGDLS and CDR2 is YYNGEE in the germline V gene. The CDR3 consists of 15 residues. V gave up 4 bases and J gave up 8 bases, with 21 bases separating them. Here the CDR3 reads CASSPSWRPLEEAFF. DNA for the CDR3: TGTGCCAGCAGCCCTAGTTGGAGACCACTAGAAGAAGCTTTCTTT.

V gene TRBV5-1 combines with J gene TRBJ2-2; D is possibly TRBD1 (6 bases). This CDR3 comprises 15 residues. The germline V and J ends were trimmed by 0 bases and 5 bases, with 11 bases remaining between them. Germline CDR1 SGHRS, CDR2 YFSETQ. This CDR3 reads CASSLDQGSTGELFF. In DNA, the CDR3 is TGCGCCAGCAGCTTGGATCAGGGGAGTACCGGGGAGCTGTTTTTT.

This chain uses TRBV12-3 or TRBV12-4 with TRBJ2-7, with D possibly matching TRBD1 (6 bases). V lost 3 bases and J lost 7, with 13 bases in between. The length of the CDR3 is 13 residues. CDR3 in DNA: TGTGCCAGCAGTTTGGTACAGGGAAGGGAGCAGTACTTC. Its protein is CASSLVQGREQYF.

The chain joins TRBV20-1 to TRBJ2-5, with D perhaps assigned TRBD1 or TRBD2 (5 bases each). V was shortened by 5 bases and J by 5 bases, with 21 bases between the two germline ends. This CDR3 comprises 15 residues. Germline-derived CDR1 and CDR2 are DFQATT and SNEGSKA (reference sequence). As DNA, the CDR3 is TGCAGTGCTCAACCCCCGGGACGGCCAAAGGAGACCCAGTACTTC. Translating it yields CSAQPPGRPKETQYF.

The rearrangement joins TRBV30 to TRBJ2-3; tentatively, D is TRBD1 (6 bases). Trimming shortened V by 1 base and J by 14 bases, and 13 bases separated the two germline ends. CDR1 GTSNPN and CDR2 SVGIG come from the germline V gene (reference sequence). CDR3 size: 11 residues. The CDR3 region is CAWSAGATRYF. The CDR3 DNA sequence: TGTGCCTGGAGTGCAGGGGCCACAAGGTATTTT.

V gene TRBV5-6 combines with J gene TRBJ2-4, with D hard to call. The CDR3 is made up of 14 amino acids. Germline V gene data show CDR1 as SGHDT and CDR2 as YYEEEE. V was cut by 0 bases and J by 6 bases, with 10 bases left in between. The DNA of the CDR3 is TGTGCCAGCAGCTTGGGTTATGGAACAAACATTCAGTACTTC. Translating gives CASSLGYGTNIQYF. Complete variable domain (other parts from reference TRBV5-6 and TRBJ2-4): DAGVTQSPTHLIKTRGQQVTLRCSPKSGHDTVSWYQQALGQGPQFIFQYYEEEERQRGNFPDRFSGHQFPNYSSELNVNALLLGDSALYLCASSLGYGTNIQYFGAGTRLSVL.

The chain couples TRBV20-1 to TRBJ2-5; the D gene could be TRBD1 or TRBD2 (7 bases each). V shed 0 bases and J shed 5 bases, with 10 bases lying between them. Germline-derived CDR1 and CDR2 are DFQATT and SNEGSKA (reference sequence). CDR3 length equals 13 residues. CDR3 nucleotide sequence: TGCAGTGCTAGAGACCAGGGGGGGGAGACCCAGTACTTC. It yields the protein CSARDQGGETQYF.

This sequence joins TRBV3-1 and TRBJ2-7; D unclear. V was clipped by 2 bases and J by 5 bases, with 16 bases between them. Germline V lookup: CDR1 LGHDT, CDR2 YNNKEL (reference sequence). CDR3 length: 15 amino acids. CDR3 nucleotides: TGTGCCAGCAGCCAAAGACCGAAGAGGTCCCACGAGCAGTACTTC. Protein: CASSQRPKRSHEQYF.

The chain has TRBV7-9 and TRBJ2-7, with D hard to call. V dropped 1 base and J dropped 2 bases, with 9 bases sitting between them. The CDR3 sequence is 14 residues long. CDR1 SEHNR and CDR2 FQNEAQ come from the germline V gene (reference sequence). CDR3 DNA: TGTGCCAGCAGCTTAGTAGTTCAACCCTACGAGCAGTACTTC. This gives the protein CASSLVVQPYEQYF.

The CDR3 DNA is TGCAGCGTTGCACCGGACGCCTACGAGCAGTACTTC. It is translated as CSVAPDAYEQYF. The genes are TRBV29-1 and TRBJ2-7; D call uncertain. The CDR3 spans 12 residues. Trimming left V 4 bases short and J 2 bases short, with 9 bases between. The germline gives CDR1 SQVTM, CDR2 ANQGSEA.

The chain uses TRBV29-1 and TRBJ1-1; possibly TRBD1 for D (6 bases). Trimming pared 4 bases from V and 2 bases from J, leaving 17 bases between. CDR3 size: 15 residues. CDR1 and CDR2 from the germline V gene are SQVTM and ANQGSEA. As DNA, the CDR3 is TGCAGCGTTGCGGGGGAAACAGGGCATAACACTGAAGCTTTCTTT. It is translated as CSVAGETGHNTEAFF.

The chain combines TRBV29-1 with TRBJ1-2, with D perhaps matching TRBD1 (6 bases). Germline V gene lookup returns CDR1 SQVTM and CDR2 ANQGSEA. The CDR3 extends over 12 amino acids. V gave up 1 base and J gave up 7 bases, with 10 bases separating them. CDR3: CSVEVQGTGYTF. The DNA for the CDR3 is TGCAGCGTTGAAGTGCAGGGGACTGGCTACACCTTC.

The chain is built from TRBV20-1 and TRBJ1-1; TRBD1 matches 10 bases. Trimming cost V 4 bases and J 0 bases; bases outside gene matches: 8. The CDR3 spans 16 residues. Germline loops: CDR1 DFQATT, CDR2 SNEGSKA (reference sequence). CDR3 sequence reads: CSATGQGTLLNTEAFF. The DNA for the CDR3 is TGCAGTGCTACGGGACAGGGGACCCTTCTGAACACTGAAGCTTTCTTT.

The CDR3: CASSVGGWDTEAFF. The CDR3 DNA reads TGTGCCAGCTCTGTCGGCGGTTGGGACACTGAAGCTTTCTTT. This rearrangement joins TRBV18 to TRBJ1-1; the D is unclear. Germline values: CDR1 KGHSH, CDR2 LQKENI. CDR3 length equals 14 residues. The V end was cut by 6 bases, the J end by 3 bases, with 14 bases between. The variable domain in full, with the rest retrieved from reference TRBV18 and TRBJ1-1, is NAGVMQNPRHLVRRRGQEARLRCSPMKGHSHVYWYRQLPEEGLKFMVYLQKENIIDESGMPKERFSAEFPKEGPSILRIQQVVRGDSAAYFCASSVGGWDTEAFFGQGTRLTVV.

V is TRBV30 and J is TRBJ1-2, with D possibly being TRBD1 (5 bases). V was shortened by 0 bases and J by 6 bases, with 11 bases between the two germline ends. This CDR3 has 13 amino acids. Germline-derived CDR1 and CDR2 are GTSNPN and SVGIG (reference sequence). This chain's CDR3 is CAWSVWGGDGYTF. DNA for the CDR3: TGTGCCTGGAGTGTATGGGGCGGGGATGGCTACACCTTC.

The chain uses TRBV6-5 and TRBJ2-1; 9 bases are a match to TRBD1. CDR3 length: 14 residues. After removal of 6 bases from V and 7 bases from J, the junction contained 7 bases not matched to a gene. CDR1 and CDR2 (germline): MNHEY, SVGAGI. The CDR3 bases are TGTGCCAGCAGGGAGCGGACAGGGGTGAATGAGCAGTTCTTC. Protein product: CASRERTGVNEQFF.

V usage is TRBV6-5 and J usage is TRBJ2-5, with D tentatively TRBD1 or TRBD2 (5 bases each). Per the germline V gene, CDR1 is MNHEY and CDR2 is SVGAGI. Trimming stripped 2 bases from V and 4 bases from J, with 11 bases between. The CDR3 contains 14 residues. CDR3 DNA sequence: TGTGCCAGCAGTTACGTGGGACGCGGAGAGACCCAGTACTTC. Translated: CASSYVGRGETQYF.

V is TRBV20-1 and J is TRBJ2-5, with unresolved D. Trimming took off 3 bases at V and 3 bases at J, with 8 bases between the two ends. This CDR3 has 12 amino acids. Germline V CDR1 and CDR2: DFQATT, SNEGSKA (reference sequence). CDR3 region: CSASRNEETQYF. The CDR3 DNA is TGCAGTGCTAGTAGGAATGAAGAGACCCAGTACTTC.

This clonotype was seen once. The chain employs TRBV29-1 and TRBJ2-2, with 7 bases matching TRBD1. The CDR3 covers 13 residues. The V segment lost 5 bases and the J segment 5 bases; nucleotides outside the gene matches: 5. CDR1 and CDR2 (germline): SQVTM, ANQGSEA. DNA for the CDR3: TGCAGCGTTCTTTCCAGGGGGACCGGGGAGCTGTTTTTT. It translates to CSVLSRGTGELFF.

V usage is TRBV28 and J usage is TRBJ1-2; unclear D gene. The CDR3 extends over 11 amino acids. Germline V gene data show CDR1 as MDHEN and CDR2 as SYDVKM. V lost 3 bases to trimming and J lost 7 bases, with 6 bases between them. In nucleotides, the CDR3 is TGTGCCAGCAGTTTGACGTCTGGCTACACCTTC. It codes for CASSLTSGYTF.

The chain combines TRBV20-1 with TRBJ2-6; the D is unclear. The CDR3 runs to 13 residues. V was shortened by 5 bases and J by 0 bases, with 5 bases between the two germline ends. Looked up from germline, CDR1 is DFQATT and CDR2 is SNEGSKA (reference sequence). CDR3 region: CSAEISGANVLTF. In DNA form, the CDR3 reads TGCAGTGCTGAGATCTCTGGGGCCAACGTCCTGACTTTC.

V and J are TRBV9 and TRBJ2-1, with D perhaps matching TRBD2 (6 bases). This CDR3 contains 16 residues. The V gene lost 4 bases and the J gene lost 5 bases, with 19 bases spanning the gap. Germline V gene sequence: CDR1 SGDLS, CDR2 YYNGEE. CDR3 sequence (DNA): TGTGCCAGCAGCACGGGAGCTGATCCCCGCCACAATGAGCAGTTCTTC. The encoded protein is CASSTGADPRHNEQFF.

The genes are TRBV5-6 and TRBJ1-1; 9 bases are shared with TRBD1. Germline values: CDR1 SGHDT, CDR2 YYEEEE. The V gene end was trimmed by 5 bases and the J gene end by 4 bases; junction bases not matched to a gene: 6. The length of the CDR3 is 14 residues. The CDR3 DNA reads TGTGCCAGCAGGTACAGGGGGCGGTTCACTGAAGCTTTCTTT. Translated: CASRYRGRFTEAFF.

This sequence joins TRBV12-3 or TRBV12-4 and TRBJ1-1, with TRBD1 identical over 7 bases. CDR3 length: 14 amino acids. V was clipped by 7 bases and J by 4 bases; unmatched bases: 9. CDR3 coding DNA: TGTGCCAGCACCGCGACAGGGAGGGGCACTGAAGCTTTCTTT. It yields the protein CASTATGRGTEAFF.

The rearrangement uses TRBV20-1 and TRBJ1-6, with 9 bases aligning to TRBD1. The CDR3 spans 15 residues. V shed 6 bases, J shed 8 bases, and the junction held 11 bases outside the gene matches. Germline V gene lookup returns CDR1 DFQATT and CDR2 SNEGSKA (reference sequence). The CDR3 nucleotides read TGCAGTGCGTTCACCCCGGGACAGGGATATTCACCCCTCCACTTT. It specifies CSAFTPGQGYSPLHF.

The CDR3 sequence is CATSSGSQANTGELFF. DNA of the CDR3: TGTGCCACCAGCAGTGGGTCACAGGCGAACACCGGGGAGCTGTTTTTT. The chain recombines TRBV15 with TRBJ2-2, with a tentative D call TRBD1 (5 bases). Germline V gives CDR1 LNHNV, CDR2 YYDKDF (reference sequence). This CDR3 spans 16 amino acids. Between the trimmed V and J ends, which lost 3 bases and 0 bases, there was a span of 11 bases. Combining the CDR3 with reference TRBV15 and TRBJ2-2 gives the whole variable domain DAMVIQNPRYQVTQFGKPVTLSCSQTLNHNVMYWYQQKSSQAPKLLFHYYDKDFNNEADTPDNFQSRRPNTSFCFLDIRSPGLGDTAMYLCATSSGSQANTGELFFGEGSRLTVL.

The chain employs TRBV6-5 and TRBJ1-2; possibly TRBD1 for D (6 bases). This CDR3 spans 13 amino acids. V lost 6 bases and J 2 bases, leaving 10 bases between the germline ends. Germline V gives CDR1 MNHEY, CDR2 SVGAGI. CDR3 loop: CASRSQGNYGYTF. The DNA for the CDR3 is TGTGCCAGCAGATCACAGGGAAACTATGGCTACACCTTC.

A few counts support this clonotype. This sequence joins TRBV13 and TRBJ2-3; D unresolved. Germline-derived CDR1 and CDR2 are PRHDT and FYEKMQ (reference sequence). The CDR3 is 14 amino acids. The V gene lost 1 base and the J gene lost 1 base, with 6 bases spanning the gap. The CDR3 protein is CASSLVGGTDTQYF. CDR3 in DNA: TGTGCCAGCAGCTTAGTAGGAGGCACAGATACGCAGTATTTT.

In this sample, this clonotype turned up once. J is TRBJ2-5 and V is TRBV19; the D gene is possibly TRBD1 (6 bases). This CDR3 is built from 13 residues. CDR1 and CDR2 from the germline V gene are LNHDA and SQIVND (reference sequence). V shed 6 bases and J shed 5 bases, with 13 bases lying between them. The CDR3: CASRLGTQETQYF. The CDR3 DNA sequence: TGTGCCAGTAGACTAGGGACACAGGAGACCCAGTACTTC.

CDR3 nucleotide sequence: TGTGCCAGCCACCGGGGCGGTGGGGCCAACGTCCTGACTTTC. Protein product: CASHRGGGANVLTF. This chain joins TRBV9 and TRBJ2-6, with D possibly called TRBD1 or TRBD2 (5 bases each). V was clipped by 7 bases and J by 3 bases, with 11 bases between them. This CDR3 has 14 residues. Germline V gene lookup returns CDR1 SGDLS and CDR2 YYNGEE.

The chain joins TRBV20-1 to TRBJ2-3, with D possibly matching TRBD2 (5 bases). Germline loops: CDR1 DFQATT, CDR2 SNEGSKA (reference sequence). Trimming removed 5 bases at V and 2 bases at J, with 17 bases between. The CDR3 runs to 15 residues. The CDR3 DNA reads TGCAGTGCTCCCCGCTCAGCGGCCCTCACAGATACGCAGTATTTT. It specifies CSAPRSAALTDTQYF.

V usage is TRBV9 and J usage is TRBJ1-1; TRBD1 might be the D (5 bases). The V gene's germline CDR1 is SGDLS and CDR2 YYNGEE. This CDR3 is built from 13 residues. Trimming left V 2 bases short and J 1 base short, with 6 bases between. CDR3 sequence reads: CASSVGTNTEAFF. Written as DNA, the CDR3 is TGTGCCAGCAGCGTCGGGACGAACACTGAAGCTTTCTTT.